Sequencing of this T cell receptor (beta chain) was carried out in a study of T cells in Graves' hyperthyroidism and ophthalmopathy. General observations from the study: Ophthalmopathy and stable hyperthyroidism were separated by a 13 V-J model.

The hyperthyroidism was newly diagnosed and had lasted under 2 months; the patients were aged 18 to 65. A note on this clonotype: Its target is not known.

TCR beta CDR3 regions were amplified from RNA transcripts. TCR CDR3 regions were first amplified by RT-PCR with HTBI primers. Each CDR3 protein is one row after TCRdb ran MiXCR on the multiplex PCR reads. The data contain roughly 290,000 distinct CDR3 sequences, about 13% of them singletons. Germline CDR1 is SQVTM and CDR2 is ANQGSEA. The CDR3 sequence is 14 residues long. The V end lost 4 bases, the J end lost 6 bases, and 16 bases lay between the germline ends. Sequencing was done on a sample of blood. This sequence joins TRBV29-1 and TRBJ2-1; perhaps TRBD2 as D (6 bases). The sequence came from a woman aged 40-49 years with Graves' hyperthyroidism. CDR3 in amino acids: CSVVKSLGGNEQFF. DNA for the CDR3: TGCAGCGTTGTAAAATCCCTCGGGGGCAATGAGCAGTTCTTC.